This T cell receptor beta chain comes out of a study of blood T cell repertoires in COVID-19. Sequenced by immunoSEQ multiplex PCR; TCRdb stores in-frame clones only, minus some. The table shows roughly 240,000 clones, with more than 75% occurring only once. Trimming removed 2 bases from V and 3 bases from J, with 4 bases in between. CDR3 length: 12 amino acids. From germline, CDR1 is LGHDT and CDR2 YNNKEL (reference sequence). The chain is built from TRBV3-1 (or the pseudogene TRBV3-2) and TRBJ1-1; no clear D gene. The source is a woman between 25 and 40 years old who had recovered from COVID-19. The specimen was peripheral blood. CDR3 amino acids: CASSQSDTEAFF. DNA for the CDR3: TGTGCCAGCAGCCAATCGGACACTGAAGCTTTCTTT.